This T cell receptor (beta chain) was identified in a study of blood T cells in healthy people across ages (dated by TCRdb to the mid-2010s). Regarding the study in general: In model experiments, template switching captured about one uniquely barcoded TCR beta cDNA molecule for every two T cells. The study measured age-related changes in TCR beta repertoire diversity using deep sequencing normalized with unique cDNA molecular identifiers. The donors were divided into four age groups: young (average around 16 years), middle-aged (about 39), aged (approximately 62) and long-lived (about 90). To avoid experimental bias, donors of different ages were distributed randomly across sequencing lanes. Using the same blood draw, the study looked at two additional independent replicas of 1 million unique cDNA reads for two donors, one aged 18 to 29 and the other aged 80 or older. What the study reported, not specific to this receptor: Compared with the aged group, the long-lived group had more naive CD4+ T cells, fewer expanded clones and increased TCR diversity, a pattern suggesting age selection. Estimates of total diversity based on one million sequenced T cells were regarded as lower bounds and as underestimates. Since profiling was done on bulk unsorted PBMCs, naive and antigen-experienced compartments could not be conclusively compared. As age increased, observed TCR beta diversity per million T cells dropped in a roughly linear way, and a significant reduction was already evident by age around 41. Because donor CMV infection status was unknown, age-related changes in expanded clonotypes were potentially confounded. A strong correlation was found between observed TCR beta diversity and the percentage of naive T cells measured by flow cytometry.

Libraries were prepared through 5' RACE. Sequencing was performed on an Illumina HiSeq 2500. A second PCR of about 7 to 12 cycles was run with a J-beta primer mix and a sample-barcoded 5' primer. Each TCR beta cDNA molecule received a unique molecular identifier from a template-switch 5' adaptor carrying 12 random nucleotides. At least 2.5 million CDR3-containing paired-end reads were obtained from each sample. First-strand cDNA was synthesized from all RNA with the Mint cDNA synthesis kit, primed by a TRBC-specific oligonucleotide. All cDNA was treated with uracil-DNA glycosylase and then went through a first 18-cycle PCR with the universal primers M1SS and BC2_uni_R. The paper's data handling went like this. For normalization, 1 million high-quality reads, each with a distinct molecular identifier, were randomly selected from each sample. Reads with shared molecular identifiers were discarded instead of being binned into consensus sequences. MiTCR, set to a Q25 quality threshold and the strictest error-elimination algorithm, was used for CDR3 identification, clonotype clustering and error correction. A nonparametric unseen species model using Euler transformation provided a lower-bound estimate of total TCR beta diversity. TCRdb reprocessed the public reads (quality trimming at Q25 with fastp, clone calling with MiXCR) and kept in-frame beta chains. Records with the same CDR3 protein are collapsed into one entry carrying the most frequent genes and DNA. The authors' filters were not applied to this entry. The sample table contains roughly 1.5 million distinct CDR3 sequences; only one count was recorded for roughly two fifths of them. In total, the top ten clones hold more than 4% of the sample.

Donors were a few dozen systemically healthy Caucasian individuals from Russia aged 6 to 90 years. Each donor gave around 9.5 milliliters of peripheral blood, collected into EDTA-treated Vacutainer tubes. Ficoll-Paque density-gradient centrifugation was used to isolate PBMCs, with at least 6.5 million per sample. Total RNA, at least 5 micrograms per sample, was extracted from PBMCs with Trizol reagent. The percentages of naive CD45RAhigh/CD27high T cells were determined by flow cytometry on a PBMC aliquot from every donor. As for this clonotype: The target of this receptor is not known. Base quality data are lacking; no much larger clone is found one base away.

The sample comprised blood. The source is a woman between 18 and 29 years old in good health.

The encoded CDR3 is CASSYPPSNEQFF. Read as DNA, the sequence is TGTGCCAGCAGTTACCCCCCTTCCAATGAGCAGTTCTTC. The sequence links TRBV6-6 to TRBJ2-1; too little of a D gene remains to name it. The germline V gene (reference sequence) supplies CDR1 MNHNY and CDR2 SVGAGI. Trimming costs V 2 bases and J 6 bases, and their ends lie 8 bases apart. There are 13 amino acids in the CDR3, from cysteine to phenylalanine inclusive. Just CDR3 DNA is preserved here, 39 bases in frame from base 1.